Listed below are T cell receptor beta chains from one sample, sequenced in a study of CD8+ T cells in alopecia areata. Clones were read by immunoSEQ multiplex PCR, and TCRdb kept only the in-frame ones, dropping some. The repertoire includes over 250,000 clones, 60% of them detected once, and about 0.9% sits in the top ten. The sample here was CD4+ T cells sorted from blood, taken between weeks 51 and 52, from a patient treated with tofacitinib. The source of these receptors is a human donor with alopecia areata. The CDR3 runs from the conserved cysteine through the conserved F or W. A D gene is named only where the DNA matches it firmly. Only part of the rows carry a size: once, few, many, or a class if the clone is expanded.

V,J,size,D,CDR3,DNA
TRBV4-2,TRBJ2-1,once,TRBD2,CASSQGLAGYNEQFF,TGTGCCAGCAGCCAGGGACTAGCGGGGTACAATGAGCAGTTCTTC
TRBV5-4,TRBJ2-7,.,.,CASSLGKNYEQYF,TGTGCCAGCAGCTTGGGCAAGAACTACGAGCAGTACTTC
TRBV7-2,TRBJ2-7,few,.,CASSLALAGMRGEQYF,TGTGCCAGCAGCTTAGCGCTGGCAGGGATGAGAGGCGAGCAGTACTTC
TRBV30,TRBJ2-7,.,.,CAWRDNYEQYF,TGTGCCTGGAGGGACAACTACGAGCAGTACTTC
TRBV30,TRBJ1-2,few,.,CACTGEVRNYGYTF,TGTGCCTGCACAGGCGAGGTGCGGAACTATGGCTACACCTTC
TRBV7-9,TRBJ2-2,.,TRBD1,CATTGGSNTGELFF,TGTGCCACCACAGGGGGCTCTAACACCGGGGAGCTGTTTTTT
TRBV18,TRBJ2-1,once,TRBD2,CASSPVGLAGNEQFF,TGTGCCAGCTCACCCGTCGGACTAGCGGGCAATGAGCAGTTCTTC
TRBV6-5,TRBJ2-4,.,.,CASGKEGTAKNIQYF,TGTGCCAGCGGAAAGGAGGGAACGGCCAAAAACATTCAGTACTTC
TRBV15,TRBJ2-5,.,TRBD1,CATSRDSEQGKETQYF,TGTGCCACCAGCAGAGATTCCGAACAGGGGAAGGAGACCCAGTACTTC
TRBV5-6,TRBJ2-1,.,TRBD1,CASIDRVVWGEQFF,TGTGCCAGCATCGACAGGGTAGTTTGGGGTGAGCAGTTCTTC
TRBV9,TRBJ2-4,few,.,CASSVAGAKNIQYF,TGTGCCAGCAGCGTAGCCGGAGCCAAAAACATTCAGTACTTC